These 27 T cell receptor beta chains were all obtained from the same sample, sequenced in a study of blood T cell repertoires in COVID-19. Profiled with immunoSEQ multiplex PCR; TCRdb holds only in-frame clones, not every one. Seen here are some 110,000 clones, over 70% observed once, and the top ten hold 0.7% to 0.85%. Sequenced input: peripheral blood. These receptors originate from a woman between 65 and 79 years old with acute or convalescent COVID-19.

This chain joins TRBV18 and TRBJ2-1; the match to TRBD2 covers 15 bases. CDR3 size: 16 residues. Germline assignment: CDR1 KGHSH and CDR2 LQKENI. V was clipped by 5 bases and J by 7 bases; unmatched bases: 6. DNA of the CDR3: TGTGCCAGCTCAGACGCGGGACTAGCGGGAGGTAATGAGCAGTTCTTC. It translates to CASSDAGLAGGNEQFF.

The V call is TRBV5-3, the J call TRBJ2-3; D uncertain. TRBV5-3 counts as an open reading frame of uncertain function. The V end lost 0 bases, the J end lost 6 bases, and 5 bases lay between the germline ends. The CDR3 covers 12 residues. As DNA, the CDR3 is TGTGCCAGAAGCTTGGCTTTGGATACGCAGTATTTT. This translates into CARSLALDTQYF.

In its sample, this clone was seen a few times. J is TRBJ2-7 and V is TRBV5-8, with D perhaps TRBD1 (6 bases). Looked up from germline, CDR1 is SGHTS and CDR2 is YDEGEE. This CDR3 contains 15 residues. V dropped 5 bases and J dropped 0 bases, with 15 bases sitting between them. The CDR3 sequence is CASRHRDKYSYEQYF. CDR3 DNA: TGTGCCAGCAGGCACCGGGACAAGTACTCCTACGAGCAGTACTTC.

This clone was recorded a few times. This chain links TRBV19 with TRBJ2-2, with TRBD1 matching 9 bases. The V and J ends lost 9 bases and 7 bases, in that order; junction bases with no gene match: 6. Looked up from germline, CDR1 is LNHDA and CDR2 is SQIVND (reference sequence). The CDR3 is 13 residues long. The CDR3 protein is CASGTGRNGELFF. The DNA for the CDR3 is TGTGCCAGCGGGACAGGGCGGAACGGGGAGCTGTTTTTT.

The chain combines TRBV5-1 with TRBJ2-5; TRBD1 is a possible D gene (5 bases). The CDR3 has 14 residues. Germline values: CDR1 SGHRS, CDR2 YFSETQ. Trimming removed 5 bases at V and 5 bases at J, with 16 bases between. CDR3 nucleotides: TGCGCCAGCAGTTTCCTAGGGGCCCACGAGACCCAGTACTTC. It encodes CASSFLGAHETQYF.

The gene calls are TRBV5-6 and TRBJ1-2; 8 bases are a match to TRBD1. V dropped 0 bases and J dropped 4; count of bases not matched to a gene: 2. Germline loops: CDR1 SGHDT, CDR2 YYEEEE. This CDR3 region has 14 residues. The chain's CDR3 is CASSLGQGSYGYTF. The CDR3 DNA is TGTGCCAGCAGCTTGGGACAGGGGAGCTATGGCTACACCTTC.

This clone was observed a handful of times. V usage is TRBV24-1 and J usage is TRBJ1-3; the D gene is possibly TRBD1 (5 bases). CDR1 is KGHDR and CDR2 is SFDVKD in the germline V gene. The CDR3 length is 13 residues. Trimming cost V 4 bases and J 2 bases, with 5 bases left between them. The CDR3 here is CATSDRAGNTIYF. CDR3 DNA sequence: TGTGCCACCAGTGACAGGGCTGGAAACACCATATATTTT.

The chain recombines TRBV29-1 with TRBJ1-2, with a weak D call TRBD1 (6 bases). Germline assignment: CDR1 SQVTM and CDR2 ANQGSEA. With 2 bases removed from V and 3 bases from J, the gap between germline ends came to 16 bases. This CDR3 is 15 amino acids long. The DNA of the CDR3 is TGCAGCGTTGAACCAGGCACAGGGTCAGACTATGGCTACACCTTC. Amino acid sequence: CSVEPGTGSDYGYTF.

The DNA for the CDR3 is TGTGCCAGCAGCGTGGGGACAGTAATCGGAACTGAAGCTTTCTTT. This translates into CASSVGTVIGTEAFF. This rearrangement joins TRBV9 to TRBJ1-1, with TRBD1 matching over 7 bases. The CDR3 runs 15 residues. V lost 2 bases to trimming and J lost 5 bases; unmatched junction nucleotides: 9. Per germline, CDR1 SGDLS and CDR2 YYNGEE.

The table lists this clone with a count of one. The V gene is TRBV30, the J gene TRBJ1-1, with no clear D. V was clipped by 0 bases and J by 5 bases, with 13 bases between them. The CDR3 length is 14 residues. The germline CDR1 and CDR2 sequences are GTSNPN and SVGIG (reference sequence). The CDR3 protein is CAWSVGAGGTEAFF. For the CDR3, the DNA is TGTGCCTGGAGTGTAGGCGCAGGAGGGACTGAAGCTTTCTTT.

The chain joins TRBV13 to TRBJ2-1; D possibly corresponds to TRBD2 (5 bases). Trimming removed 5 bases from V and 5 bases from J, with 16 bases in between. CDR3 size: 15 residues. CDR1 and CDR2 from the germline V gene are PRHDT and FYEKMQ (reference sequence). For the CDR3, the DNA is TGTGCCAGCAGCCAGCAATCGCGGGCTCACAATGAGCAGTTCTTC. It translates to CASSQQSRAHNEQFF.

The rearrangement uses TRBV28 and TRBJ1-5, with 8 bases identical to TRBD1. The V segment lost 5 bases and the J segment 6 bases; nucleotides outside the gene matches: 6. CDR3 length equals 14 residues. The V gene's germline CDR1 is MDHEN and CDR2 SYDVKM. CDR3 in DNA: TGTGCCAGCAGTATCCAGGGGGCAGGTCAGCCCCAGCATTTT. Protein sequence: CASSIQGAGQPQHF.

Regarding this clone: The sample carries other DNA sequences with the same CDR3. The chain employs TRBV9 and TRBJ2-5; D possibly corresponds to TRBD1 (5 bases). Trimming took off 0 bases at V and 4 bases at J, with 13 bases between the two ends. The CDR3 runs 15 residues. Germline V gene sequence: CDR1 SGDLS, CDR2 YYNGEE. The DNA of the CDR3 is TGTGCCAGCAGCGTAGAGGCCCAGGGCCGAGAGACCCAGTACTTC. Protein sequence: CASSVEAQGRETQYF. Looking up the rest from reference TRBV9 and TRBJ2-5 gives the full variable domain: DSGVTQTPKHLITATGQRVTLRCSPRSGDLSVYWYQQSLDQGLQFLIQYYNGEERAKGNILERFSAQQFPDLHSELNLSSLELGDSALYFCASSVEAQGRETQYFGPGTRLLVL.

J is TRBJ2-1 and V is TRBV5-4, with 7 bases lining up with TRBD2. The CDR3 covers 13 residues. Germline V CDR1 and CDR2: SGHNT, YYREEE (reference sequence). Trimming at V came to 6 bases and at J to 6 bases, leaving 6 bases not matched to a gene. The CDR3 region is CASTARTSNEQFF. CDR3 DNA: TGTGCCAGCACCGCGAGGACTAGCAATGAGCAGTTCTTC.

In regard to this clone: The same CDR3 arises from other DNA sequences in this sample as well. The CDR3, as DNA: TGTGCCAGTAGTATCCGACTAGGAAGCTCCTACAATGAGCAGTTCTTC. This gives the protein CASSIRLGSSYNEQFF. The J gene is TRBJ2-1, the V gene TRBV19; a weak D match, TRBD2 (6 bases). Germline CDR1 LNHDA, CDR2 SQIVND (reference sequence). The CDR3 length is 16 residues. V lost 3 bases and J 0 bases, leaving 12 bases between the germline ends.

This chain connects TRBV2 to TRBJ2-5; possibly TRBD2 for D (6 bases). This CDR3 is 15 amino acids long. V lost 5 bases and J lost 5, with 18 bases in between. Looked up from germline, CDR1 is SNHLY and CDR2 is FYNNEI. CDR3 DNA sequence: TGTGCCAGCAGTCGAAACCGGGACCGGGGGGAGACCCAGTACTTC. It codes for CASSRNRDRGETQYF.

V usage is TRBV30 and J usage is TRBJ1-1; a weak D match, TRBD1 (6 bases). The CDR3 has 13 residues. The germline V gene has CDR1 GTSNPN and CDR2 SVGIG (reference sequence). V was shortened by 3 bases and J by 1 base, with 9 bases between the two germline ends. The CDR3 DNA sequence: TGTGCCTGGAGGATGGACAGGAACACTGAAGCTTTCTTT. Its protein is CAWRMDRNTEAFF. Together with reference TRBV30 and TRBJ1-1, the CDR3 gives the full variable domain: SQTIHQWPATLVQPVGSPLSLECTVEGTSNPNLYWYRQAAGRGLQLLFYSVGIGQISSEVPQNLSASRPQDRQFILSSKKLLLSDSGFYLCAWRMDRNTEAFFGQGTRLTVV.

V and J are TRBV4-2 and TRBJ1-1, with 7 positions matching TRBD1. CDR1 is LGHNA, CDR2 YNFKEQ, per germline. The CDR3 covers 15 residues. V was pared by 3 bases and J by 5 bases, with 9 bases of the junction left unmatched. DNA for the CDR3: TGTGCCAGCAGCCAGCGACAGGGAACGGCGACTGAAGCTTTCTTT. Translating it yields CASSQRQGTATEAFF.

The chain carries TRBV11-2 and TRBJ2-7, with 7 bases fitting TRBD2. Trimming cost V 5 bases and J 3 bases; bases outside gene matches: 13. CDR1 and CDR2 from the germline V gene are SGHAT and FQNNGV. The CDR3 has 16 residues. As DNA, the CDR3 is TGTGCCAGCAGCCGAACCCAGCGGGGAAGCCACTACGAGCAGTACTTC. It specifies CASSRTQRGSHYEQYF.

The chain couples TRBV5-5 to TRBJ1-3; D is possibly TRBD1 (6 bases). Germline loops: CDR1 SGHKS, CDR2 YYEKEE (reference sequence). The V end lost 4 bases, the J end lost 2 bases, and 7 bases lay between the germline ends. The CDR3 length is 13 residues. As DNA, the CDR3 is TGTGCCAGCAGCGGGGACACTGGAAACACCATATATTTT. Amino acid sequence: CASSGDTGNTIYF.

This chain connects TRBV30 to TRBJ1-2, with 8 bases lining up with TRBD1. Germline values: CDR1 GTSNPN, CDR2 SVGIG (reference sequence). The J segment lost 4 bases and the V segment lost 1 base, leaving 5 bases of the junction unmatched. This CDR3 region has 14 residues. The CDR3 protein is CAWSAGQAGYGYTF. In DNA, the CDR3 is TGTGCCTGGAGTGCGGGACAGGCGGGCTATGGCTACACCTTC.

This rearrangement joins TRBV20-1 to TRBJ1-5; the D gene is possibly TRBD1 (5 bases). This CDR3 has 13 residues. Germline CDR1 reads DFQATT; CDR2 reads SNEGSKA (reference sequence). V was shortened by 3 bases and J by 7 bases, with 13 bases between the two germline ends. The CDR3 protein is CSASSGGWQPQHF. The CDR3 coding sequence is TGCAGTGCTAGTAGCGGGGGATGGCAGCCCCAGCATTTT.

This chain uses TRBV9 with TRBJ2-4, with D possibly being TRBD2 (5 bases). CDR3 length: 15 amino acids. Per germline, CDR1 SGDLS and CDR2 YYNGEE. The V and J ends lost 7 bases and 5 bases respectively, with 19 bases between them. This chain's CDR3 is CASARGSLGENIQYF. In DNA form, the CDR3 reads TGTGCCAGCGCCCGAGGGTCGCTTGGGGAAAACATTCAGTACTTC.

The chain has TRBV3-1 (or the pseudogene TRBV3-2) and TRBJ1-2; D unclear. CDR3 length: 13 amino acids. V was cut by 5 bases and J by 8 bases, with 15 bases left in between. CDR1 is LGHDT and CDR2 is YNNKEL in the germline V gene (reference sequence). For the CDR3, the DNA is TGTGCCAGCAGCTCCCGACAACCGGGGGGCTACACCTTC. Protein: CASSSRQPGGYTF.

This clone has just one count. J is TRBJ1-1 and V is TRBV6-5; D not resolved. The CDR3 is made up of 14 amino acids. V was cut by 7 bases and J by 3 bases, with 15 bases left in between. Germline-derived CDR1 and CDR2 are MNHEY and SVGAGI. The CDR3 here is CASTPPGRDTEAFF. The CDR3 DNA reads TGTGCCAGCACCCCCCCCGGGAGAGACACTGAAGCTTTCTTT.

The chain links TRBV6-6 to TRBJ2-7; 7 bases line up with TRBD1. The CDR3 loop spans 14 amino acids. Trimming cost V 1 base and J 3 bases; bases outside gene matches: 3. Germline CDR1 is MNHNY and CDR2 is SVGAGI (reference sequence). This CDR3 is CASSYLGDSYEQYF. In nucleotides, the CDR3 is TGTGCCAGCAGTTACTTAGGGGACAGCTACGAGCAGTACTTC.

This rearrangement joins TRBV12-3 or TRBV12-4 to TRBJ2-7; 7 nucleotides match TRBD1. With V trimmed by 8 bases and J by 10 bases, 11 bases remained unmatched. This CDR3 has 12 amino acids. The CDR3 region is CASRTGTDQQYF. CDR3 in DNA: TGTGCCAGCCGAACCGGGACAGACCAACAGTACTTC.